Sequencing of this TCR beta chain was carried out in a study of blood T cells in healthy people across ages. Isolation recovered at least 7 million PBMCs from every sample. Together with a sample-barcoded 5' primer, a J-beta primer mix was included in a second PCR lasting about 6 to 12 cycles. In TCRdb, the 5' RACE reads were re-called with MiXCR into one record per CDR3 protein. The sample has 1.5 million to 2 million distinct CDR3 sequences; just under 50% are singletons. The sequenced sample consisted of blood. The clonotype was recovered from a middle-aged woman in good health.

This CDR3 is CASSQQGPTQYF. DNA of the CDR3: TGTGCCAGCAGCCAACAGGGGCCGACGCAGTATTTT. J is TRBJ2-3 and V is TRBV3-1, with D perhaps matching TRBD1 (6 bases). With 2 bases removed from V and 9 bases from J, the gap between germline ends came to 9 bases. Germline CDR1 LGHDT, CDR2 YNNKEL (reference sequence). The CDR3 runs to 12 residues.